The rows below give T cell receptor beta chains drawn from one sample of a study of a mutant IDH1 vaccine in newly diagnosed glioma. Some clones are missing from TCRdb's copy, which holds only in-frame ones; the method was immunoSEQ multiplex PCR. Of 15,000 to 20,000 clones in the sample, almost 80% were seen once. This specimen consisted of PBMCs, obtained from a glioma patient treated with radiotherapy, temozolomide or both. The receptors derive from a man in his forties with glioma. Both conserved end residues are part of each CDR3. The D gene is left open where the match is weak. Size tells how often a clone was seen (once, few, many) or the class of an expanded clone, and some rows leave it out.

TRBD2,TRBJ2-7,TRBV10-2,once,16,CASTQSGGLAANEQYF,TGCGCCAGCACCCAAAGCGGGGGACTAGCGGCCAACGAGCAGTACTTC
TRBD2,TRBJ2-5,TRBV5-1,NA,16,CASSLVTSGSQETQYF,TGCGCCAGCAGCTTGGTAACTAGCGGGAGCCAAGAGACCCAGTACTTC
NA,TRBJ1-5,TRBV28,NA,15,CASRSGGGGNQPQHF,TGTGCCAGTCGCAGCGGGGGTGGAGGCAATCAGCCCCAGCATTTT
TRBD1,TRBJ1-1,TRBV19,NA,16,CASSIPNQDRYAEAFF,TGTGCCAGTAGTATCCCCAATCAGGACAGGTACGCTGAAGCTTTCTTT
NA,TRBJ1-2,TRBV6-5,few,14,CASSYSGKGYGYTF,TGTGCCAGCAGTTACTCGGGGAAGGGATATGGCTACACCTTC
NA,TRBJ2-2,TRBV9,NA,17,CASSVVATTRTAGELFF,TGTGCCAGCAGCGTAGTTGCAACCACCAGGACCGCCGGGGAGCTGTTTTTT
NA,TRBJ2-1,TRBV1,NA,23,CTSSQDCGGERSFPKFSYNEQFF,TGCACCAGCAGCCAAGACTGTGGCGGGGAGAGGAGCTTTCCAAAGTTCTCCTACAATGAGCAGTTCTTC
TRBD1,TRBJ1-4,TRBV6-1,NA,15,CASRRTGEPNEKLFF,TGTGCCAGCAGAAGGACAGGGGAGCCTAATGAAAAACTGTTTTTT
TRBD2,TRBJ2-1,TRBV14,NA,15,CASSPGRETLNEQFF,TGTGCCAGCAGCCCAGGGCGGGAGACGTTAAATGAGCAGTTCTTC
NA,TRBJ1-5,TRBV7-2,NA,14,CASSSYYSNQPQHF,TGTGCCAGCAGCTCCTATTATAGCAATCAGCCCCAGCATTTT
NA,TRBJ2-1,TRBV6-6,NA,13,CASSYLMDSPMFF,TGTGCCAGCAGTTACTTAATGGACAGTCCCATGTTCTTC